Given below is one T cell receptor (beta chain) in context. This sample is drawn from a study of blood T cell repertoires in COVID-19. The assay was immunoSEQ multiplex PCR, and TCRdb's table has in-frame clones only and misses some. The sample has some 93,000 clones; around 80% are singletons. The receptor was isolated from a man between 65 and 80 years old with acute or convalescent COVID-19. The sequencing input was peripheral blood.

In DNA form, the CDR3 reads TGTGCCAGCAGTAGCGTGCGGGGAGAGACCCAGTACTTC. Translated: CASSSVRGETQYF. The chain combines TRBV12-3 or TRBV12-4 with TRBJ2-5; tentatively, D is TRBD2 (6 bases). This CDR3 has 13 amino acids. Trimming stripped 5 bases from V and 4 bases from J, with 11 bases between.